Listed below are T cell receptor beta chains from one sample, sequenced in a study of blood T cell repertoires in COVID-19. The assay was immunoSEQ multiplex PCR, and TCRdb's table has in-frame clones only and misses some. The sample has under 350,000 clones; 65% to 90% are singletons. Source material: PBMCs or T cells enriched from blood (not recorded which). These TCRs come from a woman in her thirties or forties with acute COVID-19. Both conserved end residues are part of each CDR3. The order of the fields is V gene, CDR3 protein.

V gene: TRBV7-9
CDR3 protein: CASSLQGANTEAFF

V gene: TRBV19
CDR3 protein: CASSTAPGGLGEKLFF

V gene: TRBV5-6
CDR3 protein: CASRRGQASYEQYF

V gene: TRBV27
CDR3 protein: CASKERRENSPLHF

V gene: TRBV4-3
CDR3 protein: CASSLGQLNTEAFF

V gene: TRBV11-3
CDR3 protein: CASSTTPRGYNEQFF

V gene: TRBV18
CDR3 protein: CASSPQSDTEAFF

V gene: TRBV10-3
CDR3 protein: CATITGELNTGELFF

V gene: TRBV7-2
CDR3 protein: CASSLDSAGGRYTF

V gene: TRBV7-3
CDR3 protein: CASSPKLAASYNEQFF

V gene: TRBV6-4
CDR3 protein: CAPHKKGQGKEKLFF

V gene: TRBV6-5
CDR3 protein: CASSLGDRVTDTQYF

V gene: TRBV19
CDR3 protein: CASRITGTGGQTEAFF

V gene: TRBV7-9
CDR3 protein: CASSLPQSEAFF

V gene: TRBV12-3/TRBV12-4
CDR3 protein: CASRRTGTYEQYF

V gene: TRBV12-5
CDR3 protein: CASGLATANYGYTF

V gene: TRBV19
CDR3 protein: CASSPLGQGAAGYTF

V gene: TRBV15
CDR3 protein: CATSRDRVNNQPQHF

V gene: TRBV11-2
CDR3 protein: CASSSQTSGGTDTQYF

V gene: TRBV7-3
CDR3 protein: CASSLIRGNEQFF

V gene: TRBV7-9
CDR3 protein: CASSLDLSSYEQYF

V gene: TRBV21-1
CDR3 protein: CASSKVCASAGGPGYEQYF

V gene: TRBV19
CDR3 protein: CASMDRGVSTDTQYF

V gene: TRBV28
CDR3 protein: CASRTSIAPTYEQYF

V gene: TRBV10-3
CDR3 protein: CAISVPGRQTQYF

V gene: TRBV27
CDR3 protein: CATLPSGQGEYEQYF

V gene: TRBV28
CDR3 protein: CASSHRPSGRWGGKRAWDEKLFF

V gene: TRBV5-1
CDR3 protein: CASKGETEAFF

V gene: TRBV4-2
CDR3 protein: CASSQDHRNSPLHF

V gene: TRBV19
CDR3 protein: CASSINYQGASTQYGYTF

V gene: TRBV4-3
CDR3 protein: CASSQVKGFNEKLFF

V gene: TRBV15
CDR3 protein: CATEKGQGGNEQFF

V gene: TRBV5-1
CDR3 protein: CASSLVATSSYNEQFF

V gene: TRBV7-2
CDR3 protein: CASSLDNKSGYTF